This T cell receptor beta chain was identified in a study of OX40 agonist ivuxolimab in advanced cancers. Looking at the study overall: Patients receiving dose escalation had hepatocellular carcinoma, melanoma, renal cell or head and neck cancer.

Autoimmune disease history or systemic immunosuppression led to patient exclusion. The germline V and J ends were trimmed by 0 bases and 3 bases, with 15 bases remaining between them. This CDR3 is built from 16 residues. Germline V gives CDR1 LGHNA, CDR2 YSLEER. Findings and caveats of the study: Compared with CD4+, CD8+ T cells on average had more expanded clones.

To note about this clone: Its antigen is not identified.

The table came from immunoSEQ multiplex PCR; TCRdb's copy has only in-frame clones and leaves some out. The sample lists roughly 50,000 clones; 65% to 85% were seen once. The sequences come from CD4+ or CD8+ T cells sorted from blood, collected in a trial of the OX40 agonist ivuxolimab. The rearrangement joins TRBV4-3 to TRBJ2-7, with D possibly being TRBD2 (6 bases). The origin of this receptor is an adult with an advanced solid tumor such as melanoma, head and neck, liver or kidney cancer. This chain's CDR3 is CASSQDLDGSVYEQYF. Here the CDR3 DNA reads TGCGCCAGCAGCCAAGATCTCGACGGGAGCGTCTACGAGCAGTACTTC.